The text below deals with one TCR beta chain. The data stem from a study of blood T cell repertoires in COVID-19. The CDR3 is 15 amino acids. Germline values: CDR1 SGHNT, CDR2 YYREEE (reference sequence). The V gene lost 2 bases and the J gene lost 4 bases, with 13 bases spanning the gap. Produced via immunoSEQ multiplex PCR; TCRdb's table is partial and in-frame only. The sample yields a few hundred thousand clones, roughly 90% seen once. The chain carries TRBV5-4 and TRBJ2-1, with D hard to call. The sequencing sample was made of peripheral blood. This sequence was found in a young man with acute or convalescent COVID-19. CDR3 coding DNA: TGTGCCAGCAGCTTCGGGTCGGGTGGATACAATGAGCAGTTCTTC. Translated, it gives CASSFGSGGYNEQFF.